The 20 T cell receptor beta chains below come from one sample, sequenced in a study of molecular identifiers for immune sequencing clone quantification. MiXCR was run by TCRdb on the PCR reads, yielding one entry per CDR3 protein. The profile shows around 480,000 distinct CDR3 sequences, roughly 25% of them singletons. The sample taken for sequencing was naive CD8+ T cells from blood, with Jurkat cell RNA spiked in. Subset defined: FACS-sorted CD8+CD4-CCR7+CD45RA+ naive T cells. The receptors were gathered from a human donor in good health. Some libraries in this study had Jurkat cell RNA spiked in.

A remark on this clonotype: A read error may be the cause here, since a much bigger clone is one base away. Likely a read error: the CDR3 ends without its conserved phenylalanine or tryptophan. The chain couples TRBV12-3 or TRBV12-4 to TRBJ1-1; no clear D gene. This CDR3 has 12 amino acids. Trimming stripped 3 bases from V and 9 bases from J, with 11 bases between. In DNA, the CDR3 is TGTGCCAGCAGTTTTGATCTTGCGAAAGCTTTCTCT. It specifies CASSFDLAKAFS.

With respect to this clonotype: Given the absence of the conserved phenylalanine or tryptophan at the CDR3 end, a read error is likely. In DNA form, the CDR3 reads TGCGCCCGCAGCCCAGGGACAGGGACGAACACTGAAGCTTTCATT. It specifies CARSPGTGTNTEAFI. This chain uses TRBV4-1 with TRBJ1-1, with 9 bases aligning to TRBD1. Germline V gene sequence: CDR1 MGHRA, CDR2 YSYEKL. The CDR3 extends over 15 amino acids.

This chain links TRBV7-9 with TRBJ2-3; 12 bases align to TRBD2. The germline V gene has CDR1 SEHNR and CDR2 FQNEAQ (reference sequence). V trimming: 5 bases; J trimming: 7 bases; junction bases outside the gene matches: 7. The CDR3 extends over 15 amino acids. The CDR3 loop is CASSPRTSGVHTQYF. Here the CDR3 DNA reads TGTGCCAGCAGCCCACGGACTAGCGGGGTCCATACGCAGTATTTT.

This clonotype has a count of ten or more. The chain links TRBV20-1 to TRBJ2-7; D might be TRBD1 or TRBD2, each matching 5 bases. Trimming cost V 0 bases and J 0 bases, with 12 bases left between them. This CDR3 region has 15 residues. Germline loops: CDR1 DFQATT, CDR2 SNEGSKA (reference sequence). The CDR3: CSARDYGAPSYEQYF. DNA for the CDR3: TGCAGTGCTAGAGACTACGGGGCGCCCTCCTACGAGCAGTACTTC.

This clonotype was detected ten times or more. This sequence joins TRBV6-6 and TRBJ1-1; 7 nucleotides agree with TRBD1. V lost 2 bases, J lost 7 bases, and 1 base stayed unmatched. Germline lookup yields CDR1 MNHNY and CDR2 SVGAGI (reference sequence). This CDR3 is built from 12 residues. CDR3 sequence reads: CASSYGDSEAFF. As DNA, the CDR3 is TGTGCCAGCAGTTACGGGGACAGTGAAGCTTTCTTT.

This chain uses TRBV19 with TRBJ2-5; no reliable D call. V lost 9 bases and J lost 5, with 19 bases in between. This CDR3 is built from 14 residues. The germline V gene has CDR1 LNHDA and CDR2 SQIVND (reference sequence). CDR3 bases: TGTGCCAGCGGGTCTAACCTTAACAAGGAGACCCAGTACTTC. This translates into CASGSNLNKETQYF.

Turning to this clonotype: A clone one base away is much larger, so this may be a read error. CDR3 residues: CASSSQLEGPDTQYF. The CDR3 nucleotides are TGTGCCAGCAGCTCCCAGCTTGAGGGCCCAGATACGCAGTATTTT. This chain links TRBV7-9 with TRBJ2-3; D is perhaps TRBD2 (5 bases). The CDR3 is made up of 15 amino acids. V was clipped by 4 bases and J by 4 bases, with 15 bases between them. Germline assignment: CDR1 SEHNR and CDR2 FQNEAQ (reference sequence).

This clonotype has only a few counts. The chain recombines TRBV2 with TRBJ2-7; D uncertain. The germline V and J ends were trimmed by 9 bases and 6 bases, with 18 bases remaining between them. The germline gives CDR1 SNHLY, CDR2 FYNNEI. The CDR3 length is 13 residues. CDR3 in DNA: TGTGCCAGTGGGGTCGGGTTCTCGGGCGAGCAGTACTTC. Its translation: CASGVGFSGEQYF.

This chain connects TRBV14 to TRBJ1-2; D perhaps matches TRBD1 (5 bases). V lost 1 base and J 5 bases, leaving 5 bases between the germline ends. This CDR3 is built from 12 residues. The V gene's germline CDR1 is SGHDN and CDR2 FVKESK. CDR3 protein: CASSQGQYGYTF. Written as DNA, the CDR3 is TGTGCCAGCAGCCAAGGACAGTATGGCTACACCTTC. Full variable domain (missing parts from reference TRBV14 and TRBJ1-2): EAGVTQFPSHSVIEKGQTVTLRCDPISGHDNLYWYRRVMGKEIKFLLHFVKESKQDESGMPNNRFLAERTGGTYSTLKVQPAELEDSGVYFCASSQGQYGYTFGSGTRLTVV.

With regard to this clonotype: A read error may be the cause here, since a much bigger clone is one base away. The chain has TRBV7-9 and TRBJ2-7; maybe TRBD1 (6 bases). CDR3 length: 13 residues. Germline loops: CDR1 SEHNR, CDR2 FQNEAQ (reference sequence). CDR3 sequence reads: CASRDRSSYVQYF. The CDR3 DNA follows: TGTGCCAGCAGGGACAGAAGCTCCTACGTGCAGTACTTC.

Note on this clonotype: Being one base from a much bigger clone, this may be a read error. This sequence joins TRBV4-3 and TRBJ2-7; 7 bases are a match to TRBD1. Looked up from germline, CDR1 is LGHNA and CDR2 is YSLEER. CDR3 length: 17 amino acids. This CDR3 is CARSQDRTGTAAYEQYF. In DNA, the CDR3 is TGCGCCCGCAGCCAAGACCGCACCGGGACAGCTGCCTACGAGCAGTACTTC.

Turning to this clonotype: This may be a read error: a much more frequent sequence differs by one nucleotide. In this CDR3 the conserved last residue, phenylalanine or tryptophan, is missing, so a read error is likely. The rearrangement links TRBV29-1 to TRBJ2-3; D gene ambiguous. Between the trimmed V and J ends, which lost 6 bases and 0 bases, there was a span of 13 bases. The CDR3 consists of 14 residues. Germline loops: CDR1 SQVTM, CDR2 ANQGSEA. The CDR3 region is CSVDMIPSTDTQYL. The CDR3 bases are TGCAGCGTCGACATGATACCTAGCACAGATACGCAGTATCTT.

On this clonotype itself: The conserved final phenylalanine or tryptophan is absent from the CDR3, which likely points to a read error. The rearrangement uses TRBV6-6 and TRBJ1-5, with a possible D match to TRBD1 (5 bases). Per the germline V gene, CDR1 is MNHNY and CDR2 is SVGAGI (reference sequence). V was cut by 6 bases and J by 0 bases, with 12 bases left in between. The CDR3 covers 15 residues. The CDR3 spells CASSLDIYSNQPQHL. DNA of the CDR3: TGTGCCAGCAGCCTGGACATTTATAGCAATCAGCCCCAGCATTTA.

There are a few counts of this clonotype. This chain links TRBV20-1 with TRBJ2-7; D may correspond to TRBD1 or TRBD2 (5 bases each). Germline CDR1 is DFQATT and CDR2 is SNEGSKA (reference sequence). Trimming left V 5 bases short and J 0 bases short, with 17 bases between. The CDR3 totals 15 residues. The CDR3 loop reads CSARAREGPSYEQYF. The CDR3 nucleotides are TGCAGTGCTCGGGCCCGAGAGGGGCCCTCCTACGAGCAGTACTTC.

The V gene is TRBV15, the J gene TRBJ1-1, with no clear D. Looked up from germline, CDR1 is LNHNV and CDR2 is YYDKDF (reference sequence). Trimming left V 4 bases short and J 4 bases short, with 10 bases between. The CDR3 is made up of 13 amino acids. In DNA, the CDR3 is TGTGCCACCAGCATCGGAGGGCCCACTGAAGCTTTCTTT. It specifies CATSIGGPTEAFF. Complete variable domain (other parts from reference TRBV15 and TRBJ1-1): DAMVIQNPRYQVTQFGKPVTLSCSQTLNHNVMYWYQQKSSQAPKLLFHYYDKDFNNEADTPDNFQSRRPNTSFCFLDIRSPGLGDTAMYLCATSIGGPTEAFFGQGTRLTVV.

The chain combines TRBV5-4 with TRBJ2-7; D not certain. The CDR3 length is 11 residues. Germline V gene data show CDR1 as SGHNT and CDR2 as YYREEE (reference sequence). Trimming left V 1 base short and J 7 bases short, with 6 bases between. CDR3 residues: CASSLLEEQYF. CDR3 sequence (DNA): TGTGCCAGCAGCTTGTTGGAGGAGCAGTACTTC.

This sequence joins TRBV7-2 and TRBJ2-7, with 11 bases identical to TRBD1. Trimming took 2 bases from V and 2 from J; bases not matched to a gene: 8. Germline V CDR1 and CDR2: SGHTA, FQGNSA. This CDR3 has 17 residues. CDR3 sequence reads: CASSLFGTGGSAYEQYF. The CDR3 DNA is TGTGCCAGCAGCTTATTTGGGACAGGGGGTTCCGCCTACGAGCAGTACTTC.

There are a few counts of this clonotype. This chain connects TRBV4-1 to TRBJ2-7; D gene ambiguous. V lost 1 base and J lost 2, with 9 bases in between. Germline CDR1 MGHRA, CDR2 YSYEKL. This CDR3 contains 14 residues. The DNA of the CDR3 is TGCGCCAGCAGCCAAGCTGACCATACCTACGAGCAGTACTTC. Amino acid sequence: CASSQADHTYEQYF.

The chain combines TRBV6-1 with TRBJ1-1, with D unclear. CDR1 is MNHNS, CDR2 SASEGT, per germline. Trimming stripped 8 bases from V and 0 bases from J, with 13 bases between. The CDR3 is made up of 14 amino acids. The CDR3, as DNA: TGTGCCAGCCTCCATATTCGGCTGAACACTGAAGCTTTCTTT. It encodes CASLHIRLNTEAFF.

This clonotype was observed many times. The J gene is TRBJ2-3, the V gene TRBV28, with 7 bases matching TRBD2. The CDR3 runs to 15 residues. Germline V lookup: CDR1 MDHEN, CDR2 SYDVKM. Losses at the gene ends were 4 bases for V and 1 base for J; bases not matched to a gene: 5. CDR3 nucleotides: TGTGCCAGCAGTTCGTTGGCGGGAGGCACAGATACGCAGTATTTT. This sequence encodes CASSSLAGGTDTQYF.